One sample yielded the 15 T cell receptor beta chains listed below, sequenced in a study of blood T cell repertoires in COVID-19. The table came from immunoSEQ multiplex PCR; TCRdb's copy has only in-frame clones and leaves some out. The table includes 350,000 or so clones, 92% detected once. The sequencing sample was made of PBMCs or T cells enriched from blood (not recorded which). These receptors were obtained from a woman aged 25 to 39 who had recovered from COVID-19.

The chain links TRBV11-2 to TRBJ1-6; 7 positions match TRBD1. The germline V gene has CDR1 SGHAT and CDR2 FQNNGV. V shed 5 bases, J shed 5 bases, and the junction held 6 bases outside the gene matches. CDR3 length: 15 residues. The CDR3 here is CASSPTGLDNSPLHF. Here the CDR3 DNA reads TGTGCCAGCAGCCCGACAGGGTTGGATAATTCACCCCTCCACTTT.

The table lists this clone with a count of one. The chain carries TRBV7-2 and TRBJ1-5, with TRBD1 as a possible D gene (6 bases). This CDR3 spans 15 amino acids. V dropped 5 bases and J dropped 0 bases, with 11 bases sitting between them. Germline CDR1 and CDR2: SGHTA and FQGNSA. CDR3 region: CASSGDNYSNQPQHF. For the CDR3, the DNA is TGTGCCAGCAGCGGGGACAATTATAGCAATCAGCCCCAGCATTTT. Together with reference TRBV7-2 and TRBJ1-5, the CDR3 gives the full variable domain: GAGVSQSPSNKVTEKGKDVELRCDPISGHTALYWYRQSLGQGLEFLIYFQGNSAPDKSGLPSDRFSAERTGGSVSTLTIQRTQQEDSAVYLCASSGDNYSNQPQHFGDGTRLSIL.

The chain joins TRBV28 to TRBJ2-1, with 7 bases identical to TRBD2. The trim removed 4 bases at V and 9 bases at J, leaving 15 bases unmatched. Germline V CDR1 and CDR2: MDHEN, SYDVKM. The CDR3 has 16 residues. CDR3 protein: CASSSGGLSSPGEQFF. In nucleotides, the CDR3 is TGTGCCAGCAGTTCGGGGGGACTATCTAGCCCAGGTGAGCAGTTCTTC.

The genes are TRBV5-1 and TRBJ1-5, with 10 bases aligning to TRBD1. Trimming removed 4 bases from V and 2 bases from J; junction bases left unmatched: 3. Germline V gene data show CDR1 as SGHRS and CDR2 as YFSETQ. This CDR3 spans 15 amino acids. The CDR3 DNA reads as TGCGCCAGCAGCAGGACAGGGGGAGGCAATCAGCCCCAGCATTTT. It codes for CASSRTGGGNQPQHF.

The chain recombines TRBV11-2 with TRBJ1-5, with D uncertain. V was pared by 3 bases and J by 3 bases, with 12 bases between. Germline V lookup: CDR1 SGHAT, CDR2 FQNNGV. This CDR3 comprises 15 residues. CDR3 protein: CASSFTSEVNQPQHF. DNA of the CDR3: TGTGCCAGCAGCTTTACATCGGAGGTCAATCAGCCCCAGCATTTT.

The chain is built from TRBV18 and TRBJ1-1; D remains ambiguous. Trimming left V 3 bases short and J 4 bases short, with 12 bases between. Germline CDR1 is KGHSH and CDR2 is LQKENI. The CDR3 runs 14 residues. The CDR3 DNA reads as TGTGCCAGCTCACCTCAGCCGGGTCCCACTGAAGCTTTCTTT. Its protein product is CASSPQPGPTEAFF.

This chain joins TRBV28 and TRBJ2-1; 7 bases fit TRBD2. CDR1 is MDHEN, CDR2 SYDVKM, per germline. With 9 bases clipped from V and 5 bases from J, the junction kept 13 bases outside the gene matches. The CDR3 covers 15 residues. The CDR3 protein is CASSERDYVDNEQFF. In nucleotides, the CDR3 is TGTGCCAGTTCAGAGCGGGACTATGTCGACAATGAGCAGTTCTTC.

The genes are TRBV25-1 and TRBJ2-5; perhaps TRBD1 as D (6 bases). Germline V CDR1 and CDR2: MGHDK, SYGVNS. The CDR3 loop spans 15 amino acids. Trimming pared 5 bases from V and 5 bases from J, leaving 18 bases between. DNA for the CDR3: TGTGCCAGCAGTAAAGATCTCAGGGGTGAGGAGACCCAGTACTTC. Protein product: CASSKDLRGEETQYF.

The chain is built from TRBV5-1 and TRBJ2-1; the D gene is possibly TRBD2 (5 bases). The germline gives CDR1 SGHRS, CDR2 YFSETQ. V dropped 0 bases and J dropped 3 bases, with 10 bases sitting between them. The CDR3 is 15 residues long. DNA of the CDR3: TGCGCCAGCAGCTTGGCGAGCGACTACTACAATGAGCAGTTCTTC. Protein product: CASSLASDYYNEQFF.

The chain is built from TRBV7-2 and TRBJ2-1, with a weak D call TRBD2 (6 bases). The germline CDR1 and CDR2 sequences are SGHTA and FQGNSA. Trimming took off 6 bases at V and 0 bases at J, with 12 bases between the two ends. The CDR3 extends over 15 amino acids. The CDR3 DNA sequence: TGTGCCAGCAGGCAGGGACTCCCCTCCTACAATGAGCAGTTCTTC. Its translation is CASRQGLPSYNEQFF.

The chain uses TRBV14 and TRBJ2-1; 14 bases are shared with TRBD2. Germline CDR1 and CDR2: SGHDN and FVKESK. This CDR3 is 16 amino acids long. With 5 bases clipped from V and 5 bases from J, the junction kept 5 bases outside the gene matches. The CDR3 sequence: CASSGTSGSVNNEQFF. CDR3 in DNA: TGTGCCAGCAGCGGGACTAGCGGGAGTGTGAACAATGAGCAGTTCTTC. The variable domain in full, with the rest retrieved from reference TRBV14 and TRBJ2-1, is EAGVTQFPSHSVIEKGQTVTLRCDPISGHDNLYWYRRVMGKEIKFLLHFVKESKQDESGMPNNRFLAERTGGTYSTLKVQPAELEDSGVYFCASSGTSGSVNNEQFFGPGTRLTVL.

The V gene is TRBV7-9, the J gene TRBJ2-1; 7 positions agree with TRBD1. Germline trimming cut 3 bases from V and 8 bases from J; bases unmatched to any gene: 13. This CDR3 region has 16 residues. The germline CDR1 and CDR2 sequences are SEHNR and FQNEAQ (reference sequence). The CDR3 DNA is TGTGCCAGCAGCTTGCCCGGTAGGGGGCTACCCCATGAGCAGTTCTTC. As protein: CASSLPGRGLPHEQFF.

In this sample, this clone turned up a few times. The chain recombines TRBV6-2 or TRBV6-3 with TRBJ2-7, with D maybe TRBD2 (7 bases). Germline CDR1 is MNHEY and CDR2 is SVGEGT. This CDR3 is 16 amino acids long. V was shortened by 2 bases and J by 3 bases, with 17 bases between the two germline ends. For the CDR3, the DNA is TGTGCCAGCAGTTACCCGCGGACAGCGGGGTACTACGAGCAGTACTTC. Its translation: CASSYPRTAGYYEQYF.

This clone appeared a single time. The chain links TRBV7-2 to TRBJ2-7; a weak D match, TRBD2 (7 bases). The CDR3 runs 15 residues. The germline V and J ends were trimmed by 7 bases and 6 bases, with 22 bases remaining between them. Germline V CDR1 and CDR2: SGHTA, FQGNSA. The CDR3 loop reads CASNRRRGGLGEQYF. The CDR3 DNA follows: TGTGCCAGCAACAGACGGAGGGGGGGCTTGGGCGAGCAGTACTTC.

This sequence joins TRBV6-1 and TRBJ2-7, with 10 bases identical to TRBD1. Trimming removed 1 base from V and 3 bases from J; junction bases left unmatched: 3. CDR1 MNHNS and CDR2 SASEGT come from the germline V gene. The CDR3 contains 15 residues. CDR3 sequence (DNA): TGTGCCAGCAGTGAAGGCAGGACAGGGGGCTACGAGCAGTACTTC. Translating gives CASSEGRTGGYEQYF.